The clone carrying this T cell receptor beta chain was recorded only once. The CDR3 length is 13 residues. The germline V and J ends were trimmed by 8 bases and 5 bases, with 15 bases remaining between them. Data came from immunoSEQ multiplex PCR; TCRdb stores just in-frame clones and leaves some out. The sample lists about 150,000 clones; 85% to 90% were seen once. This entry comes from a study of blood T cell repertoires in COVID-19. Study background: Sites in the United States, Italy and Spain provided acute and convalescent COVID-19 samples.

The V call is TRBV12-3 or TRBV12-4, the J call TRBJ1-1; D ambiguous. Sequenced input: peripheral blood. The sequence was obtained from a woman aged 35 to 49 with acute or convalescent COVID-19. The CDR3: CASGFGLGTEAFF. The CDR3, as DNA: TGTGCCAGCGGGTTTGGGCTTGGGACTGAAGCTTTCTTT.